Sequencing of this TCR beta chain was carried out in a study of tumor-infiltrating lymphocytes in primary liver carcinoma. TCR beta cDNA came from approximately 540 ng total RNA, primed with a constant-region primer. Library construction for TCR beta comprised three nested multiplex PCR rounds performed with slightly modified ARM-PCR. Forward primers for TRBV1-TRBV30 and a C-beta reverse primer served the first two PCR rounds, at 10 cycles each. TCRdb passed the multiplex PCR reads through MiXCR, listing each CDR3 protein once. Of about 20,000 distinct CDR3 sequences in the sample, more than 75% were seen once. The study co-extracted DNA and RNA from around 20-30 mg of unsorted bulk tissue. Germline assignment: CDR1 SGHAT and CDR2 FQDESV (reference sequence). The J segment lost 9 bases and the V segment lost 2 bases, leaving 9 bases of the junction unmatched. This CDR3 has 15 amino acids.

This sequence originates from a woman aged 25 to 39 with primary liver carcinoma and hepatitis B virus infection. The chain uses TRBV11-1 and TRBJ2-4; TRBD1 aligns across 8 bases. The sample was liver tumor tissue from sampling region 2. Subset in this sample: tumor region T2, inferior pole. CDR3 in amino acids: CASSLRGTGYGIQYF. The CDR3 region has the DNA TGTGCCAGCAGCTTAAGAGGGACAGGTTATGGCATTCAGTACTTC.